The T cell receptor beta chain under discussion was sequenced for a study of shared clonotypes between healthy human individuals. Notes on this clone: As yet, its antigen is unknown.

The germline V gene has CDR1 GTSNPN and CDR2 SVGIG (reference sequence). The CDR3 runs 14 residues. Trimming cost V 1 base and J 2 bases; bases outside gene matches: 4. Clones were read by immunoSEQ multiplex PCR, and TCRdb kept only the in-frame ones, dropping some. Here the sample spans more than 2 million clones, approximately 94% being singletons. Study-level findings and limits: Generation of non-shared clonotypes was less probable than generation of clonotypes shared by all four donors.

The sequencing input was naive CD4+ T cells sorted from blood. As for subset: CD45RA+ positively selected. The source is a man younger than 35 in good health. The chain employs TRBV30 and TRBJ1-1; 7 nucleotides agree with TRBD1. The CDR3 sequence: CAWSAQGINTEAFF. CDR3 bases: TGTGCCTGGAGTGCACAGGGGATAAACACTGAAGCTTTCTTT.